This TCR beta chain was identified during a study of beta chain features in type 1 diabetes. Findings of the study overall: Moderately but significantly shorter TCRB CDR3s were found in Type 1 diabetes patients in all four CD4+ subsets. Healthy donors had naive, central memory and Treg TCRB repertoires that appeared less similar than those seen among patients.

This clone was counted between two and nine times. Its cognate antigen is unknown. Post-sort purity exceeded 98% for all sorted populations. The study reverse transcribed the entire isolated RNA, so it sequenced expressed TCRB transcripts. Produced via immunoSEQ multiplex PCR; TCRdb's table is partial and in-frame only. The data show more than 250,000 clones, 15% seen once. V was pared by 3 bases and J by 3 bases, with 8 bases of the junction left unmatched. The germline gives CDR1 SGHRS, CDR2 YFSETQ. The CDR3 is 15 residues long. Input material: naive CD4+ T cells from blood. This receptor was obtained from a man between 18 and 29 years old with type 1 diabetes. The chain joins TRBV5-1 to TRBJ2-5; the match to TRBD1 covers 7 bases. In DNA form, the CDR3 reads TGCGCCAGCAGCTGGACAGGAGGTGAGGAAGAGACCCAGTACTTC. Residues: CASSWTGGEEETQYF.